These 19 T cell receptor beta chains share one sample of origin, sequenced in a study of blood T cell repertoires in COVID-19 (dated by TCRdb to 2020 to 2021). Receptor amplification or capture employed the immunoSEQ multiplex PCR assay. This immuneACCESS table, as held by TCRdb, lists in-frame sequences with V and J called but not all clones. Of the missing ones, under half trace to an unresolved V gene in checked studies; the others have no known cause. The table for this sample lists about 240,000 clones; around 82% of them were counted only once. The leading ten clones occupy 3.6% of the sample. Specimen: PBMCs or T cells enriched from blood (not recorded which). The receptor source for this set is a woman in her forties who had been exposed to COVID-19.

CDR3 bases: TGTGCCAGCAGCCCAACAGGGACTAACTATGGCTACACCTTC. Encoded protein: CASSPTGTNYGYTF. This chain connects TRBV28 to TRBJ1-2; tentatively, D is TRBD1 (6 bases). The ends were cut back, 6 bases at V and 0 bases at J, with 11 bases in the middle. Germline assignment: CDR1 MDHEN and CDR2 SYDVKM. CDR3 length: 14 amino acids.

The chain uses TRBV7-9 and TRBJ1-5; 7 bases align to TRBD1. Trimming cost V 5 bases and J 6 bases; bases outside gene matches: 13. The CDR3 is made up of 16 amino acids. CDR1 is SEHNR, CDR2 FQNEAQ, per germline (reference sequence). CDR3 in DNA: TGTGCCAGCAGCCAAAGCCGGGGCAGGGACAGTCAGCCCCAGCATTTT. Its protein is CASSQSRGRDSQPQHF.

The chain links TRBV5-5 to TRBJ2-1; possible D gene TRBD1, 6 bases. CDR3 length: 14 residues. Trimming took off 4 bases at V and 4 bases at J, with 12 bases between the two ends. Looked up from germline, CDR1 is SGHKS and CDR2 is YYEKEE (reference sequence). The CDR3 loop is CASSTRTDYNEQFF. Written as DNA, the CDR3 is TGTGCCAGCAGCACGAGGACAGATTACAATGAGCAGTTCTTC. The entire variable domain, with the rest obtained from reference TRBV5-5 and TRBJ2-1, is as follows: DAGVTQSPTHLIKTRGQQVTLRCSPISGHKSVSWYQQVLGQGPQFIFQYYEKEERGRGNFPDRFSARQFPNYSSELNVNALLLGDSALYLCASSTRTDYNEQFFGPGTRLTVL.

The V gene is TRBV29-1, the J gene TRBJ2-7; no clear D. The V end lost 5 bases, the J end lost 1 base, and 9 bases lay between the germline ends. Looked up from germline, CDR1 is SQVTM and CDR2 is ANQGSEA. The CDR3 has 12 amino acids. The CDR3 here is CSVLDFSYEQYF. The CDR3 region has the DNA TGCAGCGTTCTTGACTTTTCCTACGAGCAGTACTTC.

This clone appeared many times. The rearrangement joins TRBV3-1 (or the pseudogene TRBV3-2) to TRBJ2-6; no clear D gene. The CDR3 length is 17 residues. CDR1 and CDR2 (germline): LGHDT, YNNKEL (reference sequence). Trimming shortened V by 0 bases and J by 0 bases, and 9 bases separated the two germline ends. The CDR3 DNA is TGTGCCAGCAGCCAAGATGAGAGGATCTCTGGGGCCAACGTCCTGACTTTC. Translated, it gives CASSQDERISGANVLTF.

V usage is TRBV5-1 and J usage is TRBJ1-2, with D possibly TRBD1 on 6 matching bases. Germline CDR1 reads SGHRS; CDR2 reads YFSETQ. This CDR3 region has 13 residues. V lost 2 bases and J 4 bases, leaving 9 bases between the germline ends. The CDR3 DNA sequence: TGCGCCAGCAGCTTTGACAGGACCTATGGCTACACCTTC. Amino acid sequence: CASSFDRTYGYTF.

The chain couples TRBV5-4 to TRBJ2-4; 8 nucleotides line up with TRBD1. Germline-derived CDR1 and CDR2 are SGHNT and YYREEE (reference sequence). V gave up 1 base and J gave up 3 bases; unmatched junction bases: 9. The CDR3 totals 17 residues. The CDR3 DNA is TGTGCCAGCAGCTTGTCGGCGGGACAGGAGATCAAAAACATTCAGTACTTC. It specifies CASSLSAGQEIKNIQYF.

The chain joins TRBV7-2 to TRBJ1-3; D remains unclear. This CDR3 contains 14 residues. V was trimmed by 4 bases and J by 6 bases, leaving 13 bases between them. Germline CDR1 is SGHTA and CDR2 is FQGNSA. DNA of the CDR3: TGTGCCAGCAGCTCCTCGAGTTCCGCAAACACCATATATTTT. Translation: CASSSSSSANTIYF.

In this sample, this clone turned up a few times. The chain links TRBV12-5 to TRBJ2-3, with 9 bases identical to TRBD2. V lost 1 base to trimming and J lost 1 base; unmatched junction nucleotides: 0. There are 15 residues in the CDR3. Germline V gives CDR1 LGHNT, CDR2 FRNRAP. CDR3 protein: CASGLGLAGTDTQYF. CDR3 in DNA: TGTGCTAGTGGTTTGGGACTAGCGGGCACAGATACGCAGTATTTT.

This chain uses TRBV5-4 with TRBJ1-2, with 12 nucleotides matching TRBD1. The germline gives CDR1 SGHNT, CDR2 YYREEE (reference sequence). V was pared by 4 bases and J by 4 bases, with 2 bases of the junction left unmatched. This CDR3 region has 14 residues. The CDR3 is CASSQGQGAYGYTF. The CDR3 region has the DNA TGTGCCAGCAGCCAGGGACAGGGGGCCTATGGCTACACCTTC.

This chain connects TRBV19 to TRBJ2-1, with D unclear. CDR1 is LNHDA and CDR2 is SQIVND in the germline V gene (reference sequence). Trimming stripped 2 bases from V and 6 bases from J, with 2 bases between. The CDR3 is made up of 11 amino acids. The CDR3 DNA follows: TGTGCCAGTAGTATACTCAATGAGCAGTTCTTC. Translating gives CASSILNEQFF.

V is TRBV30 and J is TRBJ1-2; D might be TRBD1 (6 bases). From germline, CDR1 is GTSNPN and CDR2 SVGIG (reference sequence). The CDR3 runs 13 residues. Trimming stripped 1 base from V and 8 bases from J, with 14 bases between. CDR3: CAWSDRQVGGYTF. Here the CDR3 DNA reads TGTGCCTGGAGTGATCGACAGGTGGGGGGCTACACCTTC.

The chain couples TRBV4-3 to TRBJ2-5, with TRBD1 matching 12 bases. CDR1 and CDR2 (germline): LGHNA, YSLEER. CDR3 length: 16 residues. The V segment lost 4 bases and the J segment 1 base; nucleotides outside the gene matches: 4. The CDR3 sequence: CASSLGTGGGQETQYF. CDR3 DNA sequence: TGCGCCAGCAGCCTCGGGACAGGGGGCGGCCAAGAGACCCAGTACTTC.

The rearrangement joins TRBV9 to TRBJ2-5; 8 bases fit TRBD2. V dropped 2 bases and J dropped 3; count of bases not matched to a gene: 3. Germline values: CDR1 SGDLS, CDR2 YYNGEE. The CDR3 sequence is 14 residues long. The CDR3 sequence is CASSVSAGEETQYF. The CDR3 DNA reads TGTGCCAGCAGCGTCTCAGCGGGGGAAGAGACCCAGTACTTC.

This chain connects TRBV30 to TRBJ2-1; D is perhaps TRBD1 (5 bases). This CDR3 is built from 13 residues. V was pared by 4 bases and J by 6 bases, with 13 bases between. Looked up from germline, CDR1 is GTSNPN and CDR2 is SVGIG (reference sequence). Written as DNA, the CDR3 is TGTGCCTGGACCGAGGACATTAGCAATGAGCAGTTCTTC. Translated, it gives CAWTEDISNEQFF.

This clone has just one count. The V and J genes are TRBV19 and TRBJ2-6, with a weak D call TRBD2 (6 bases). The CDR3 runs 17 residues. Between the trimmed V and J ends, which lost 3 bases and 0 bases, there was a span of 12 bases. CDR1 and CDR2 from the germline V gene are LNHDA and SQIVND (reference sequence). CDR3 nucleotides: TGTGCCAGTAGTATCCCCCGAGCGGGCTCTGGGGCCAACGTCCTGACTTTC. It translates to CASSIPRAGSGANVLTF.

The chain is built from TRBV30 and TRBJ1-2; tentatively, D is TRBD1 (5 bases). This CDR3 has 14 amino acids. Trimming took 0 bases from V and 2 from J, leaving 10 bases between them. Germline values: CDR1 GTSNPN, CDR2 SVGIG (reference sequence). As DNA, the CDR3 is TGTGCCTGGAGTGTACAGGACGGAAACTATGGCTACACCTTC. It is translated as CAWSVQDGNYGYTF.

The chain couples TRBV19 to TRBJ1-5; D is unclear. Looked up from germline, CDR1 is LNHDA and CDR2 is SQIVND (reference sequence). V was clipped by 3 bases and J by 0 bases, with 9 bases between them. CDR3 length equals 15 residues. In DNA form, the CDR3 reads TGTGCCAGTAGTATCCTCACAGATAGCAATCAGCCCCAGCATTTT. Its protein is CASSILTDSNQPQHF.

The chain couples TRBV3-1 (or the pseudogene TRBV3-2) to TRBJ2-5; D is perhaps TRBD2 (6 bases). Per the germline V gene, CDR1 is LGHDT and CDR2 is YNNKEL (reference sequence). The ends were cut back, 0 bases at V and 0 bases at J, with 8 bases in the middle. This CDR3 spans 15 amino acids. The CDR3 sequence: CASSQDRDYQETQYF. CDR3 coding DNA: TGTGCCAGCAGCCAAGATCGGGACTACCAAGAGACCCAGTACTTC.